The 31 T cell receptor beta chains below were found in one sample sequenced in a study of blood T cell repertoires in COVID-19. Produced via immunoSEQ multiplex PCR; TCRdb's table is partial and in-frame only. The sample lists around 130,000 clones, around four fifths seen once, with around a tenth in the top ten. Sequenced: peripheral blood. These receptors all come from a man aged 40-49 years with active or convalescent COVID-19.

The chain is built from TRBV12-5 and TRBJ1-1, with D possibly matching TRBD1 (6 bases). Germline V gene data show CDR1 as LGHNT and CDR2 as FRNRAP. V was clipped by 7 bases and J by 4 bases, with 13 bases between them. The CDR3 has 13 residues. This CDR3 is CASAMGAGTEAFF. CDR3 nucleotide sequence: TGTGCTAGTGCCATGGGGGCGGGCACTGAAGCTTTCTTT.

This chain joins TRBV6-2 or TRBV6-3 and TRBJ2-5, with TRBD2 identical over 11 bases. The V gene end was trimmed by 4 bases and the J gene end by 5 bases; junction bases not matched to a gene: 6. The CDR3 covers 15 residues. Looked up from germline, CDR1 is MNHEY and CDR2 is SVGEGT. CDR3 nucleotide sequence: TGTGCCAGCAGTTGGTCTAGCGGGGGGAAGGAGACCCAGTACTTC. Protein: CASSWSSGGKETQYF.

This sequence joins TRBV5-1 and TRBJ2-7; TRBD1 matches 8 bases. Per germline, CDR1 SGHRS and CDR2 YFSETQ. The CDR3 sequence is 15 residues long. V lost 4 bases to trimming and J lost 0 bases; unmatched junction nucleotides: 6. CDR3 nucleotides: TGCGCCAGCAGCCCGAATACAGGGGGCTCCTACGAGCAGTACTTC. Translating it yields CASSPNTGGSYEQYF. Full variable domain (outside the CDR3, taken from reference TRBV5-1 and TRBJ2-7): KAGVTQTPRYLIKTRGQQVTLSCSPISGHRSVSWYQQTPGQGLQFLFEYFSETQRNKGNFPGRFSGRQFSNSRSEMNVSTLELGDSALYLCASSPNTGGSYEQYFGPGTRLTVT.

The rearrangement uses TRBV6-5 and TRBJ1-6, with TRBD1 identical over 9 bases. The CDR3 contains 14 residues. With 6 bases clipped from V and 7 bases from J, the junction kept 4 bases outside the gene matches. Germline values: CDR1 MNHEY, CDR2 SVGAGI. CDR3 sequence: CASRSGTGNSPLHF. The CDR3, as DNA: TGTGCCAGCAGATCCGGGACAGGGAATTCACCCCTCCACTTT.

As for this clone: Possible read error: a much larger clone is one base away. CDR3 protein: CASSYRLYGYTF. The CDR3 DNA reads TGTGCCAGCAGTTACAGGCTCTATGGCTACACCTTC. The rearrangement joins TRBV12-3 or TRBV12-4 to TRBJ1-2; the D gene is possibly TRBD1 (5 bases). The CDR3 length is 12 residues. Deletions cut 4 bases from V and 4 bases from J, with 7 bases between.

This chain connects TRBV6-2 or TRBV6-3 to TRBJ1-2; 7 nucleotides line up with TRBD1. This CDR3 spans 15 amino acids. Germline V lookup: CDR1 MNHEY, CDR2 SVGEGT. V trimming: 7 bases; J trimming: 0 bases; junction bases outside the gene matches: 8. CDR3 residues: CASTPQGTSNYGYTF. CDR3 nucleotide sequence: TGTGCCAGCACCCCACAGGGGACGTCTAACTATGGCTACACCTTC.

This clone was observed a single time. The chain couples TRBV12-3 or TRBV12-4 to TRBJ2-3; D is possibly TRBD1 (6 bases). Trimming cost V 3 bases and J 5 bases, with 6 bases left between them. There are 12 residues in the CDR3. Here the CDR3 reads CASSLDRDTQYF. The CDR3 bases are TGTGCCAGCAGTTTGGACAGAGATACGCAGTATTTT.

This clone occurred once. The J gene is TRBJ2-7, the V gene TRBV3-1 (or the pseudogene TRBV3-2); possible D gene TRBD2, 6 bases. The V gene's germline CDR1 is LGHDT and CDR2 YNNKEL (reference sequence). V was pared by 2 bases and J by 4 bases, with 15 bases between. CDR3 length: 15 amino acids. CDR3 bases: TGTGCCAGCAGCCAAACCGGGACTCCAGCATACGAGCAGTACTTC. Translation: CASSQTGTPAYEQYF.

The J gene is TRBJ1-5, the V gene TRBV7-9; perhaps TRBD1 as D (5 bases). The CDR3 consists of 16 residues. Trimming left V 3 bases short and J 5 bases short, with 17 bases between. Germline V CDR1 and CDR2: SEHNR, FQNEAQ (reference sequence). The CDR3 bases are TGTGCCAGCAGCTTCAACACCGGGACTTGGGATCAGCCCCAGCATTTT. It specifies CASSFNTGTWDQPQHF. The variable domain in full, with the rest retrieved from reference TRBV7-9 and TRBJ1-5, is DTGVSQNPRHKITKRGQNVTFRCDPISEHNRLYWYRQTLGQGPEFLTYFQNEAQLEKSRLLSDRFSAERPKGSFSTLEIQRTEQGDSAMYLCASSFNTGTWDQPQHFGDGTRLSIL.

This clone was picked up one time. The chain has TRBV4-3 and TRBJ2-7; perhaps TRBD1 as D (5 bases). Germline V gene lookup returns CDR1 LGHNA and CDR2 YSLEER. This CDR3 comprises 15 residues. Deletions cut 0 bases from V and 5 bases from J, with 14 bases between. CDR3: CASSQEQGRFHEQYF. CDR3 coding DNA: TGCGCCAGCAGCCAAGAGCAGGGCAGGTTCCACGAGCAGTACTTC.

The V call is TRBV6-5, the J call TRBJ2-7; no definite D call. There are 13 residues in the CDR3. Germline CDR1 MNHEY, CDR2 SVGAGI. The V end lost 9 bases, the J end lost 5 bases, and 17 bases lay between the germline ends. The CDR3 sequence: CASNPPGIHEQYF. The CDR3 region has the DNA TGTGCCAGTAATCCTCCAGGCATCCACGAGCAGTACTTC.

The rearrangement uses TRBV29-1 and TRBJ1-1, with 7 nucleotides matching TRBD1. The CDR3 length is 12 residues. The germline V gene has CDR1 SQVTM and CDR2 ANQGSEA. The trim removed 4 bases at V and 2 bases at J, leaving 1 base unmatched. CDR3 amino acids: CSVGQGNTEAFF. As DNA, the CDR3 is TGCAGCGTTGGACAGGGTAACACTGAAGCTTTCTTT.

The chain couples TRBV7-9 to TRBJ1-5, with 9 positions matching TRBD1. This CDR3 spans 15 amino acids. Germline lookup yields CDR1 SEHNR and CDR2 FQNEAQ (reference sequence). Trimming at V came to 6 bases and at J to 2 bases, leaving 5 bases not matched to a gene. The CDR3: CASSPTGGGNQPQHF. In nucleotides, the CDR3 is TGTGCCAGCAGTCCCACAGGGGGCGGCAATCAGCCCCAGCATTTT. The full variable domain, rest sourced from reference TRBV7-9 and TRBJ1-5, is DTGVSQNPRHKITKRGQNVTFRCDPISEHNRLYWYRQTLGQGPEFLTYFQNEAQLEKSRLLSDRFSAERPKGSFSTLEIQRTEQGDSAMYLCASSPTGGGNQPQHFGDGTRLSIL.

CDR3 amino acids: CASSWTALRNSPLHF. DNA of the CDR3: TGCGCCAGCAGCTGGACAGCTTTGAGGAATTCACCCCTCCACTTT. The genes are TRBV5-1 and TRBJ1-6; TRBD1 might be the D (6 bases). The CDR3 is made up of 15 amino acids. Germline V gives CDR1 SGHRS, CDR2 YFSETQ. Trimming removed 3 bases from V and 7 bases from J, with 14 bases in between.

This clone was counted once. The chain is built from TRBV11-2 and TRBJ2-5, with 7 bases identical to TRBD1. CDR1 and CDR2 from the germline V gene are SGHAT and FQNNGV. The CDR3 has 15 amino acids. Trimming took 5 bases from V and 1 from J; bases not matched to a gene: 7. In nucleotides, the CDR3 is TGTGCCAGCAGCCTCGAAGGGACAGCCCAAGAGACCCAGTACTTC. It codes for CASSLEGTAQETQYF.

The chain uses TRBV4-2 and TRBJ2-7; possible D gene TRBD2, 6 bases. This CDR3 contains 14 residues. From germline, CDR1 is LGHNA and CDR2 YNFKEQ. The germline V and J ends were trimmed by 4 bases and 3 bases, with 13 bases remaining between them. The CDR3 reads CASSPRAGYYEQYF. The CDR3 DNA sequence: TGTGCCAGCAGCCCCCGGGCGGGATACTACGAGCAGTACTTC.

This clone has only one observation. CDR3 region: CASRSGLAGKETQYF. The CDR3 region has the DNA TGTGCCAGCAGATCGGGGCTAGCGGGGAAAGAGACCCAGTACTTC. This chain uses TRBV6-5 with TRBJ2-5; TRBD2 aligns across 9 bases. This CDR3 has 15 residues. J was trimmed by 3 bases and V by 6 bases; bases with no gene match: 8. Germline V CDR1 and CDR2: MNHEY, SVGAGI.

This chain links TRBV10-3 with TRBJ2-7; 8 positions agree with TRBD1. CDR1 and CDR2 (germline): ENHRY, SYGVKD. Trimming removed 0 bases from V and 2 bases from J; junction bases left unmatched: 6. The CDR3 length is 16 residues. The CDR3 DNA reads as TGTGCCATCAGTGAGTCGAAGACAGGGGTTCCCTACGAGCAGTACTTC. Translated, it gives CAISESKTGVPYEQYF.

The CDR3, as DNA: TGTGCCAGCAGCGTAGTTGGGACATATGGCTACACCTTC. Amino acids: CASSVVGTYGYTF. The rearrangement uses TRBV9 and TRBJ1-2, with a tentative D call TRBD1 (6 bases). Between the trimmed V and J ends, which lost 0 bases and 5 bases, there was a span of 8 bases. The germline CDR1 and CDR2 sequences are SGDLS and YYNGEE. This CDR3 is 13 amino acids long.

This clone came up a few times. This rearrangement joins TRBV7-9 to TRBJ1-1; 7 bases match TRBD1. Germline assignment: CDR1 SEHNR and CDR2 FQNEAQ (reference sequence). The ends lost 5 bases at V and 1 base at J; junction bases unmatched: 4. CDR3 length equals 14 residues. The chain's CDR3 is CASSPRTGNTEAFF. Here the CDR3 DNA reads TGTGCCAGCAGCCCCCGGACAGGGAACACTGAAGCTTTCTTT. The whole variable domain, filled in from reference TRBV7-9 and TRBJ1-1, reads DTGVSQNPRHKITKRGQNVTFRCDPISEHNRLYWYRQTLGQGPEFLTYFQNEAQLEKSRLLSDRFSAERPKGSFSTLEIQRTEQGDSAMYLCASSPRTGNTEAFFGQGTRLTVV.

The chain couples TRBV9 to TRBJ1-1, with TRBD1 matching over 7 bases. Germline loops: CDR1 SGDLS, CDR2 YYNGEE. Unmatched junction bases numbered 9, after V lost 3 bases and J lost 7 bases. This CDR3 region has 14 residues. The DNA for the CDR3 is TGTGCCAGCAGCGGGGGGACAGTGTTTAATGAAGCTTTCTTT. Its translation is CASSGGTVFNEAFF.

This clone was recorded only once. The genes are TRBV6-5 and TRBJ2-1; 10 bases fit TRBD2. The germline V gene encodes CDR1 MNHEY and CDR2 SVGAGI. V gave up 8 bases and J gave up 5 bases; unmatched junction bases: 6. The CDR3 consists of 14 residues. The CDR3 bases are TGTGCCAGCCTAGAGCGGGGGGGCCACAATGAGCAGTTCTTC. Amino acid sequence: CASLERGGHNEQFF.

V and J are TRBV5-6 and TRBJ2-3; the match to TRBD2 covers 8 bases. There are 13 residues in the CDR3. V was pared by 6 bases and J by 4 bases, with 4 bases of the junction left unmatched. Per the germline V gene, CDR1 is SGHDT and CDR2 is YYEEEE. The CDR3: CASTREGADTQYF. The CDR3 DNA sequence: TGTGCCAGCACCCGGGAGGGGGCAGATACGCAGTATTTT. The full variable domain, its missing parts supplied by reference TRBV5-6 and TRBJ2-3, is DAGVTQSPTHLIKTRGQQVTLRCSPKSGHDTVSWYQQALGQGPQFIFQYYEEEERQRGNFPDRFSGHQFPNYSSELNVNALLLGDSALYLCASTREGADTQYFGPGTRLTVL.

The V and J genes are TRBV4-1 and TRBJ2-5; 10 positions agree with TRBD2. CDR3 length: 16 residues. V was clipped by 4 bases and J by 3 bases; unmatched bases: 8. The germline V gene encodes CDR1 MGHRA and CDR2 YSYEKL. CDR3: CASSLVGLAGEETQYF. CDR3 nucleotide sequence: TGCGCCAGCAGCCTAGTGGGGCTAGCGGGGGAAGAGACCCAGTACTTC.

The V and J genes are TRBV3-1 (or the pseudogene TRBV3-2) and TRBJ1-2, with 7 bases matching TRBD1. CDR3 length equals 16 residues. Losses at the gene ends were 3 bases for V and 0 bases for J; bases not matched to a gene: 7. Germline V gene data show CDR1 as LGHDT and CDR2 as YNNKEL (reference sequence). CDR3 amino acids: CASSHGRDRSNYGYTF. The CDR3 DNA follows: TGTGCCAGCAGCCATGGTAGGGACAGATCTAACTATGGCTACACCTTC.

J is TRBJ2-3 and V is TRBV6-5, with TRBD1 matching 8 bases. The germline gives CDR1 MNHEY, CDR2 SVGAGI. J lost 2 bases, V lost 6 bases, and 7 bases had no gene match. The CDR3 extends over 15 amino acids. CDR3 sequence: CASRVRDRITDTQYF. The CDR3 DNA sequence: TGTGCCAGCAGGGTCCGGGACAGGATCACAGATACGCAGTATTTT.

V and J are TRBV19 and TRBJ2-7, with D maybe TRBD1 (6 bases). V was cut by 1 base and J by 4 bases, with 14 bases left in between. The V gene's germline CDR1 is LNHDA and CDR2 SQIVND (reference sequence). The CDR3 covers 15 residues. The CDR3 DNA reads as TGTGCCAGTAGTATAGTAGCAGGGGCAGGGTACGAGCAGTACTTC. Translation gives CASSIVAGAGYEQYF.

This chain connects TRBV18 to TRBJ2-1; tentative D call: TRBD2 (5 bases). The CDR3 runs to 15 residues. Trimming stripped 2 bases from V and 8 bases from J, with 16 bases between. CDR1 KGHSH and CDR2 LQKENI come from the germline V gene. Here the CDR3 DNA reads TGTGCCAGCTCACCAGGACTGATCCGCTCGGATGAGCAGTTCTTC. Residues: CASSPGLIRSDEQFF.

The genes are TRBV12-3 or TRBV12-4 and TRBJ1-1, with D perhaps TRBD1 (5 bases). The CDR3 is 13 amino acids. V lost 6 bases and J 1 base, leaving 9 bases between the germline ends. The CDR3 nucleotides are TGTGCCAGCAGATCACAGGCGAACACTGAAGCTTTCTTT. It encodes CASRSQANTEAFF.

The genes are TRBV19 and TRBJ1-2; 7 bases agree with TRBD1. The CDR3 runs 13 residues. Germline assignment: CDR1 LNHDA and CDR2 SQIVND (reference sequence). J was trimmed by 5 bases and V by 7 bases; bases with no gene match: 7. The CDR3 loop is CASTRTGEYGYTF. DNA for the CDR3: TGTGCCAGTACCCGGACAGGAGAGTATGGCTACACCTTC.

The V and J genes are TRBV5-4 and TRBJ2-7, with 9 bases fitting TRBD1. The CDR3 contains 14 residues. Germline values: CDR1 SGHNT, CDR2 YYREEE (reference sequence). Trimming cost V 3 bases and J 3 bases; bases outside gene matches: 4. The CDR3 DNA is TGTGCCAGCAGCTGGGGACAGGGTTACTACGAGCAGTACTTC. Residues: CASSWGQGYYEQYF. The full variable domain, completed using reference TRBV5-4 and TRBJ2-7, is ETGVTQSPTHLIKTRGQQVTLRCSSQSGHNTVSWYQQALGQGPQFIFQYYREEENGRGNFPPRFSGLQFPNYSSELNVNALELDDSALYLCASSWGQGYYEQYFGPGTRLTVT.